This T cell receptor beta chain derives from a study of cytomegalovirus exposure and HLA in healthy donors. Use of 60 Vbeta and 13 Jbeta primers characterized the PCR. Here immunoSEQ multiplex PCR was the method, and the copy in TCRdb shows in-frame clones only, minus some. In the table there are tens of thousands of clones, around 70% of which are singletons. Per the germline V gene, CDR1 is SGDLS and CDR2 is YYNGEE. The V and J ends lost 4 bases and 2 bases, in that order; junction bases with no gene match: 9. The CDR3 has 16 residues. The genes are TRBV9 and TRBJ1-1; the match to TRBD1 covers 9 bases. The sequenced sample was PBMCs. This receptor was taken from a woman between 25 and 40 years old in good health and CMV-seronegative. CDR3 DNA sequence: TGTGCCAGCAGCAGGGAGGGGACAGGGAGAAACACTGAAGCTTTCTTT. Translation gives CASSREGTGRNTEAFF. Full variable domain (outside the CDR3, taken from reference TRBV9 and TRBJ1-1): DSGVTQTPKHLITATGQRVTLRCSPRSGDLSVYWYQQSLDQGLQFLIQYYNGEERAKGNILERFSAQQFPDLHSELNLSSLELGDSALYFCASSREGTGRNTEAFFGQGTRLTVV.